This T cell receptor beta chain was recorded in a study of molecular identifiers for immune sequencing clone quantification. This clonotype was picked up a small number of times. In preparing bulk TCR libraries, previously described methods and listed TCR primers were used. From the PCR reads, TCRdb called clonotypes with MiXCR, one entry per CDR3 protein. The table lists 90,000 or so distinct CDR3 sequences, around 27% of them singletons. The germline CDR1 and CDR2 sequences are PRHDT and FYEKMQ (reference sequence). CDR3 length: 14 residues. Trimming removed 2 bases from V and 4 bases from J; junction bases left unmatched: 4.

This clonotype was obtained from a human donor in good health. Some libraries in this study had Jurkat cell RNA spiked in. V is TRBV13 and J is TRBJ2-5; 7 bases are shared with TRBD1. The material sequenced was naive CD8+ T cells from blood, with Jurkat cell RNA spiked in. Subset of the sample: FACS-sorted CD8+CD4-CCR7+CD45RA+ naive T cells. CDR3 sequence reads: CASSLTGESETQYF. For the CDR3, the DNA is TGTGCCAGCAGCTTAACAGGGGAGTCAGAGACCCAGTACTTC.